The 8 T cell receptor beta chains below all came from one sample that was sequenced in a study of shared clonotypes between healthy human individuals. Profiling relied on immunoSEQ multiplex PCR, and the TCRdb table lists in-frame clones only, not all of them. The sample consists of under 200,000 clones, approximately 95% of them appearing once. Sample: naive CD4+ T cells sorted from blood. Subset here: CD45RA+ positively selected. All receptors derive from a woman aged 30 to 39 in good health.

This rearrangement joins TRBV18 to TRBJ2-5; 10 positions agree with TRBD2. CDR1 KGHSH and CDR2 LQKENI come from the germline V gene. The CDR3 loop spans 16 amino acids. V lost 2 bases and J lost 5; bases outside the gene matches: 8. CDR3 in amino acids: CASSPFLAGEGETQYF. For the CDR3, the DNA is TGTGCCAGCTCACCATTTCTAGCGGGAGAGGGTGAGACCCAGTACTTC.

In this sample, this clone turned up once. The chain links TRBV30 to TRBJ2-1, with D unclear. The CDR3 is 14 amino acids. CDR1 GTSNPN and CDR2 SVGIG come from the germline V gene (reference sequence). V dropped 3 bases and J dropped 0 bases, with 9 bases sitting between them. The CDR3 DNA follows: TGTGCCTGGAGCCGGGCGAGCTCCTACAATGAGCAGTTCTTC. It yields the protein CAWSRASSYNEQFF.

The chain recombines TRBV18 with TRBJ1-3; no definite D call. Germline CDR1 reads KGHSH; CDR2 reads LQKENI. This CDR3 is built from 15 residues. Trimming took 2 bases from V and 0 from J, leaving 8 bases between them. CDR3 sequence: CASSPEVLSGNTIYF. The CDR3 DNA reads TGTGCCAGCTCACCAGAGGTGCTCTCTGGAAACACCATATATTTT. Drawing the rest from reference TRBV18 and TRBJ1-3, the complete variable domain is NAGVMQNPRHLVRRRGQEARLRCSPMKGHSHVYWYRQLPEEGLKFMVYLQKENIIDESGMPKERFSAEFPKEGPSILRIQQVVRGDSAAYFCASSPEVLSGNTIYFGEGSWLTVV.

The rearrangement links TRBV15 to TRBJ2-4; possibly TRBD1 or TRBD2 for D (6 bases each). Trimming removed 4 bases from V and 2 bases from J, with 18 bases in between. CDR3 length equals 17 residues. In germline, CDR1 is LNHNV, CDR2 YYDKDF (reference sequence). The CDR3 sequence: CATSTLRGGKSKNIQYF. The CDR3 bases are TGTGCCACCAGCACGCTCCGAGGGGGGAAATCCAAAAACATTCAGTACTTC.

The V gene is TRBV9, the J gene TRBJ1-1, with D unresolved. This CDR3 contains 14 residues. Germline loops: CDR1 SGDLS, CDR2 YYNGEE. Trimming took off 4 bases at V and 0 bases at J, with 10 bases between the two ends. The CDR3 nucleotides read TGTGCCAGCAGCTTGGACGGGGTGAACACTGAAGCTTTCTTT. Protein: CASSLDGVNTEAFF.

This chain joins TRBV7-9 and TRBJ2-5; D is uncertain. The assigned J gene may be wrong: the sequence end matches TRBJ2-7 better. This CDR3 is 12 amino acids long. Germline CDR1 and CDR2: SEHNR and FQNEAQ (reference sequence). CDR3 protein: CASSLAAHEQYF. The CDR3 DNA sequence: TGTGCCAGCAGCTTGGCTGCCCACGAGCAGTACTTC.

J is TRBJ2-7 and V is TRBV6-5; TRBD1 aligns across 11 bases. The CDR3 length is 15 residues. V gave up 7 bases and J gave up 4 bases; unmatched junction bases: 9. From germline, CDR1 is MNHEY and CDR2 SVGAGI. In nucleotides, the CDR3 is TGTGCCAGCAATTCACCGGGACAGGGGGATTACGAGCAGTACTTC. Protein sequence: CASNSPGQGDYEQYF.

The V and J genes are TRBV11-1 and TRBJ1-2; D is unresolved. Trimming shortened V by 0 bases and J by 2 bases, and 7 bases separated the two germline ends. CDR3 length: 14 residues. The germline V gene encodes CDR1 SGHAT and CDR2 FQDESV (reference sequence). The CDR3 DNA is TGTGCCAGCAGCTTAGCGAGGGAGAACTATGGCTACACCTTC. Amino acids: CASSLARENYGYTF. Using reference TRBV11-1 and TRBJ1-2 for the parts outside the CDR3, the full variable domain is EAEVAQSPRYKITEKSQAVAFWCDPISGHATLYWYRQILGQGPELLVQFQDESVVDDSQLPKDRFSAERLKGVDSTLKIQPAELGDSAMYLCASSLARENYGYTFGSGTRLTVV.